This record looks at one T cell receptor beta chain sequence and its context. Its specificity is not known. Caucasian adults living in Nashville, Tennessee, provided all samples. Libraries were prepared by immunoSEQ multiplex PCR; TCRdb keeps only in-frame clonotypes and omits some of them. The table includes about 1,500,000 clones, approximately 97% detected once. This record comes from a study of shared clonotypes between healthy human individuals. Overall study context: The plates for each donor numbered three CD4 naive, three CD4 memory, two CD8 naive and one CD8 memory.

Study-level findings and limits: Generation of non-shared clonotypes was less probable than generation of clonotypes shared by all four donors.

Germline V lookup: CDR1 SGHAT, CDR2 FQNNGV. The V end was cut by 8 bases, the J end by 6 bases, with 8 bases between. This CDR3 is built from 10 residues. The TCR originated in a man aged 30 to 45 in good health. The sample was naive CD4+ T cells sorted from blood. As for subset: CD45RA+ positively selected. The chain is built from TRBV11-2 and TRBJ2-7; D uncertain. The CDR3 loop reads CASGVIEQYF. CDR3 nucleotides: TGTGCCAGCGGCGTGATCGAGCAGTACTTC.